This T cell receptor (beta chain) was retrieved from a study of cytomegalovirus exposure and HLA in healthy donors. Regarding this clone: Its antigen is as yet unknown.

The primer mix had 60 Vbeta and 13 Jbeta primers. Using immunoSEQ multiplex PCR, the repertoire was profiled, and TCRdb retains in-frame clones only, with some absent. The sample carries around 170,000 clones, roughly 80% recorded once. Study-level points and caveats: As was reported, the classifier diagnosed cytomegalovirus status with high specificity and sensitivity.

This receptor was identified in a woman between 18 and 29 years old in good health and CMV-seronegative. Sequenced material: PBMCs.

The CDR3 DNA reads as TGTGCCAGTAGGCGATCATCGACAGGGTCTTCCTACGAGCAGTACTTC. It specifies CASRRSSTGSSYEQYF. The rearrangement uses TRBV19 and TRBJ2-7; TRBD1 agrees at 7 bases. Germline values: CDR1 LNHDA, CDR2 SQIVND (reference sequence). The CDR3 has 16 residues. V shed 6 bases and J 1 base; nucleotides not matched to a gene: 12.